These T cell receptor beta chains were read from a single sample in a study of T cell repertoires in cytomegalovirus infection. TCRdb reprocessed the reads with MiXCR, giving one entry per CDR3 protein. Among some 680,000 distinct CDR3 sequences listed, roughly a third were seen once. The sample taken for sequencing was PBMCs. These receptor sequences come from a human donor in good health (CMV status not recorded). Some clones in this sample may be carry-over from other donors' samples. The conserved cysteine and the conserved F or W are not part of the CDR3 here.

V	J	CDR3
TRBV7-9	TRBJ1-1	ASSPPEGKWGKAF
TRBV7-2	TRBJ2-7	ASSLIDYEQY
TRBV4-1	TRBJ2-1	ASSPTSGLVTEQF
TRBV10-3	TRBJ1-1	AISAYRGLDTVAF
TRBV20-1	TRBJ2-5	SASISAGGWGTQY
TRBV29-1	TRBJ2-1	SVEIGGTDNEQF
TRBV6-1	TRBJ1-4	ASSTDFRTRDEKLF
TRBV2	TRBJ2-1	ARLRLDTSYNEQF
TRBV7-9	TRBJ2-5	ASSPLTGLETPY
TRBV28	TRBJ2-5	ASSSFRDRVGETQY
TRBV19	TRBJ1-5	AVGRSNQPQH
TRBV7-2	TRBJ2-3	ASSLGGPLGLGNTQY
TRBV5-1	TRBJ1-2	ASTSREDGYGYT
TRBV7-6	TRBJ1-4	ASSGRFRRLNEKLF
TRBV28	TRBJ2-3	ASSPGGGRADTQY
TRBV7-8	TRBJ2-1	ASSPEAGPHNEQF
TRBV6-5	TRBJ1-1	ASSLTGGASTEAF
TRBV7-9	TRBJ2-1	ASSLAAGVSNEQF
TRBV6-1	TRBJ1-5	ASSVQGMVVNQPQH
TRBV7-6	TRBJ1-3	ASSPIIGSGNTIY
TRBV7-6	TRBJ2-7	ASSLDTTAYEQY
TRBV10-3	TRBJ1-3	AISEEPNQRRNTIY
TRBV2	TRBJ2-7	ASRGKVYEQY
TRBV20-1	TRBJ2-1	SARVPGSSYNEQF
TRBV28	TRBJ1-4	ASSLVLANGNEKLF
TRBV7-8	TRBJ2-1	ASSLGWSYNEQF
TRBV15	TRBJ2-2	ATSRGTFTGELF
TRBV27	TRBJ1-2	ASSLNGNYGYT
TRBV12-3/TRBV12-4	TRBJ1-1	ASSREGRMNTEAF
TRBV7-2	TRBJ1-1	ASSLATPGLGTEAF
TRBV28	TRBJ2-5	ASSLRMTGETQY
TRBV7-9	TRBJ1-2	ASSLTKGYT
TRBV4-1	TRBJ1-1	ASSQPGVTNLNTEAF
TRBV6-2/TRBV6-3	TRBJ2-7	ASSNRDLAYEQY
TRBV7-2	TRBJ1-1	ASSPRDRDNTEAF
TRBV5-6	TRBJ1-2	ASSLVQGGYT